The rows below give T cell receptor beta chains drawn from one sample of a study of early T cells in non-severe SARS-CoV-2 infection. A single record per CDR3 protein comes from TCRdb applying MiXCR to the 5' RACE reads. The sample has about 26,000 distinct CDR3 sequences, more than 4.5% seen once. Sequenced sample: whole blood. The receptors were sampled from an adult who was a healthcare worker with PCR-confirmed SARS-CoV-2 infection or an uninfected control (not recorded which). Both conserved end residues are part of each CDR3. The D gene is left open where the match is weak. A row's size may be missing; if present it is once, few, many or a size class.

d_gene: TRBD2; j_gene: TRBJ2-3; v_gene: TRBV29-1; abundance: many; CDR3nt: TGCAGCGTTGAAGGTCTAGCGGGGAACACAGATACGCAGTATTTT; CDR3aa: CSVEGLAGNTDTQYF
d_gene: .; j_gene: TRBJ2-2; v_gene: TRBV6-2/TRBV6-3; abundance: .; CDR3nt: TGTGCCAGCAGTGGACACGGCACCGGGGAGCTGTTTTTT; CDR3aa: CASSGHGTGELFF
d_gene: TRBD1; j_gene: TRBJ1-2; v_gene: TRBV6-6; abundance: few; CDR3nt: TGTGCCAGCAGTGAAGGACAGGGGGACTATGGCTACACCTTC; CDR3aa: CASSEGQGDYGYTF
d_gene: .; j_gene: TRBJ2-5; v_gene: TRBV6-1; abundance: many; CDR3nt: TGTGCCAGCAGTGTAGAGGGGTTACAAGAGACCCAGTACTTC; CDR3aa: CASSVEGLQETQYF
d_gene: .; j_gene: TRBJ2-7; v_gene: TRBV4-3; abundance: many; CDR3nt: TGCGCCAGCAGCCAAGACCACGATCAATCCTACGAGCAGTACTTC; CDR3aa: CASSQDHDQSYEQYF
d_gene: .; j_gene: TRBJ2-3; v_gene: TRBV14; abundance: many; CDR3nt: TGTGCCAGCAGCCTGGATGGTACGCAGTATTTT; CDR3aa: CASSLDGTQYF
d_gene: .; j_gene: TRBJ2-2; v_gene: TRBV15; abundance: many; CDR3nt: TGTGCCACCAGCAAAGGAACCACAGGCATCACCGGGGAGCTGTTTTTT; CDR3aa: CATSKGTTGITGELFF
d_gene: TRBD2; j_gene: TRBJ2-7; v_gene: TRBV3-1; abundance: many; CDR3nt: TGTGCCAGCAGTCCAAGGCAGGGAGGGGAGCAGTACTTC; CDR3aa: CASSPRQGGEQYF
d_gene: .; j_gene: TRBJ2-1; v_gene: TRBV6-1; abundance: .; CDR3nt: TGTGCCAGCACGACGGCAAGCTTCTCCTACAATGAGCAGTTCTTC; CDR3aa: CASTTASFSYNEQFF
d_gene: .; j_gene: TRBJ2-2; v_gene: TRBV4-3; abundance: many; CDR3nt: TGCGCCAGCAGCCTCCAGACGAACACCGGGGAGCTGTTTTTT; CDR3aa: CASSLQTNTGELFF
d_gene: .; j_gene: TRBJ2-5; v_gene: TRBV6-2/TRBV6-3; abundance: .; CDR3nt: TGTGCCAGCAGCCAGCGGGACCAAGAGACCCAGTACTTC; CDR3aa: CASSQRDQETQYF
d_gene: .; j_gene: TRBJ1-4; v_gene: TRBV20-1; abundance: many; CDR3nt: TGCAGTGCTAGGCCCCTTGATGAAAAACTGTTTTTT; CDR3aa: CSARPLDEKLFF
d_gene: .; j_gene: TRBJ2-2; v_gene: TRBV11-2; abundance: many; CDR3nt: TGTGCCAGCAGCTTAGTAGGGGGGAACACCGGGGAGCTGTTTTTT; CDR3aa: CASSLVGGNTGELFF
d_gene: .; j_gene: TRBJ2-7; v_gene: TRBV27; abundance: many; CDR3nt: TGTGCCAGCAGTTTAAACATAGCTCTCTCCTACGAGCAGTACTTC; CDR3aa: CASSLNIALSYEQYF